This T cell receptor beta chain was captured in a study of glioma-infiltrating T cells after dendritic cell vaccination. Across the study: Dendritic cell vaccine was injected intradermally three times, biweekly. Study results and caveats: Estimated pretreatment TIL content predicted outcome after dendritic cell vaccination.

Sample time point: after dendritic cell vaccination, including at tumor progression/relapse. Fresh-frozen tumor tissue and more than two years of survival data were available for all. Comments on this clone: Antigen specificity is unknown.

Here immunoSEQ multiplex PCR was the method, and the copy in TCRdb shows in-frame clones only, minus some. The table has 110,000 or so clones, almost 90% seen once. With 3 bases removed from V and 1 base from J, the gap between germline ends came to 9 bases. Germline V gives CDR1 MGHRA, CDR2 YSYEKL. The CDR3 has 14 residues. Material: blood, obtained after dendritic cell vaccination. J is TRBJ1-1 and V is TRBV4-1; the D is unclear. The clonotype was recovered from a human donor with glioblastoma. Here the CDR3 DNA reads TGCGCCAGCAGCCACTTGTCAGGGAACACTGAAGCTTTCTTT. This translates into CASSHLSGNTEAFF.